This T cell receptor beta chain was sequenced during a study of tumor and adjacent non-tumor tissue in lung cancer. About the research overall: Stage I to III disease affected ten to eleven men and 5 women aged roughly 30 to 80.

CDR3 length: 17 amino acids. Germline lookup yields CDR1 DFQATT and CDR2 SNEGSKA (reference sequence). The library came from three nested PCR rounds adapted from ARM-PCR protocols. TCRdb re-derived calls from the multiplex PCR reads in MiXCR, one entry per CDR3 protein. This sample carries about 93,000 distinct CDR3 sequences, about 67% of them seen once, and the ten largest clones take about 18%. Findings and caveats of the study: Shorter survival was associated with higher TCR diversity in tumors.

No cell sorting was done before RNA was extracted from the tissue. Newly diagnosed lung cancer patients had thoracic surgery in China, August–late 2014, without prior chemotherapy. Comments on this clonotype: Its specificity is unknown. Relative to the germline gene, one junction end is altered; a read error may explain this.

The V gene is TRBV20-1, the J gene TRBJ2-3, with D possibly TRBD1 on 5 matching bases. The sequenced sample consisted of lung tumor tissue. This receptor was taken from a man in his fifties or sixties with non-small cell lung cancer. The CDR3 nucleotides are TGCAGAGCTAGAGATACCGACGGGTCAGGGAGCACAGATACGCAGTATTTT. Amino acid sequence: CRARDTDGSGSTDTQYF.